A single sample is the source of the 8 T cell receptor beta chains below, sequenced in a study of a mutant IDH1 vaccine in newly diagnosed glioma listed by TCRdb under 2021. Library creation used the immunoSEQ multiplex PCR assay. Not all clones reach the TCRdb copy of this immuneACCESS table, which keeps in-frame sequences only. Checked studies attribute under half of the gap to unresolved V genes and leave the rest unexplained. The sample profile shows around 67,000 clones; around 88% of them were found once. The ten most abundant clones make up approximately 4.3% of the sample. The time point label, as the study defines it: baseline, week 1 (first vaccination visit). The treatment or condition label, as the study defines it: pre-vaccination baseline after standard-of-care therapy. The sample consisted of peripheral blood mononuclear cells (PBMCs), taken from a glioma patient treated with radiotherapy, temozolomide or both. The receptors derive from a woman aged 18 to 35 with glioma. Some clones in this sample may be carry-over from other donors' samples.

This clone was picked up a small number of times. The chain links TRBV7-6 to TRBJ2-2, with 14 nucleotides matching TRBD2. The CDR3 is 20 amino acids. V shed 5 bases, J shed 0 bases, and the junction held 11 bases outside the gene matches. The germline gives CDR1 SGHVS, CDR2 FNYEAQ. In nucleotides, the CDR3 is TGTGCCAGCAGCCGAATGGAGGGGACTAGCGGGGGCTCGAACACCGGGGAGCTGTTTTTT. Its protein product is CASSRMEGTSGGSNTGELFF.

V is TRBV5-1 and J is TRBJ2-3; 12 bases align to TRBD2. The length of the CDR3 is 17 residues. Losses at the gene ends were 1 base for V and 2 bases for J; bases not matched to a gene: 5. Germline V CDR1 and CDR2: SGHRS, YFSETQ. In DNA, the CDR3 is TGCGCCAGCAGCTTGACGACTAGCGGGGGAACCACAGATACGCAGTATTTT. Encoded protein: CASSLTTSGGTTDTQYF.

The chain combines TRBV4-1 with TRBJ2-7; TRBD2 aligns across 7 bases. Looked up from germline, CDR1 is MGHRA and CDR2 is YSYEKL. The V segment lost 6 bases and the J segment 3 bases; nucleotides outside the gene matches: 8. This CDR3 is built from 14 residues. CDR3 sequence reads: CASSLGERDYEQYF. The DNA for the CDR3 is TGCGCCAGCAGTCTTGGGGAGCGGGACTACGAGCAGTACTTC.

J is TRBJ1-3 and V is TRBV7-8; D uncertain. The germline CDR1 and CDR2 sequences are SGHVS and FQNEAQ. CDR3 size: 15 residues. Deletions cut 1 base from V and 4 bases from J, with 11 bases between. Here the CDR3 DNA reads TGTGCCAGCAGCTTAGACGTCGGGTCCGGAAACACCATATATTTT. As protein: CASSLDVGSGNTIYF.

This clone was recorded once. The CDR3 bases are TGTGCCAGCAGTTACTGGGGGGGCGCCTCCTACGAGCAGTACTTC. Translating it yields CASSYWGGASYEQYF. This chain connects TRBV6-5 to TRBJ2-7, with D possibly TRBD2 on 7 matching bases. Germline V gives CDR1 MNHEY, CDR2 SVGAGI. This CDR3 has 15 amino acids. V lost 1 base to trimming and J lost 0 bases, with 10 bases between them.

The rearrangement joins TRBV10-3 to TRBJ2-2, with a tentative D call TRBD2 (7 bases). The germline V gene encodes CDR1 ENHRY and CDR2 SYGVKD. This CDR3 is built from 16 residues. The V gene lost 6 bases and the J gene lost 0 bases, with 14 bases spanning the gap. For the CDR3, the DNA is TGTGCCATCAGGGGGGCGGGAGCCGCGAACACCGGGGAGCTGTTTTTT. This sequence encodes CAIRGAGAANTGELFF.

The chain has TRBV7-6 and TRBJ1-3; possible D gene TRBD1, 5 bases. V gave up 5 bases and J gave up 0 bases, with 14 bases separating them. CDR1 and CDR2 from the germline V gene are SGHVS and FNYEAQ. This CDR3 spans 16 amino acids. The CDR3 loop reads CASSTRDAGSGNTIYF. The CDR3 DNA sequence: TGTGCCAGCAGCACCAGGGACGCCGGCTCTGGAAACACCATATATTTT.

The V call is TRBV5-6, the J call TRBJ2-7; D unclear. The CDR3 contains 13 residues. The V end lost 1 base, the J end lost 8 bases, and 13 bases lay between the germline ends. The germline CDR1 and CDR2 sequences are SGHDT and YYEEEE. CDR3 region: CASSLWLSIQQYF. CDR3 nucleotide sequence: TGTGCCAGCAGCTTGTGGCTTAGTATCCAGCAGTACTTC.